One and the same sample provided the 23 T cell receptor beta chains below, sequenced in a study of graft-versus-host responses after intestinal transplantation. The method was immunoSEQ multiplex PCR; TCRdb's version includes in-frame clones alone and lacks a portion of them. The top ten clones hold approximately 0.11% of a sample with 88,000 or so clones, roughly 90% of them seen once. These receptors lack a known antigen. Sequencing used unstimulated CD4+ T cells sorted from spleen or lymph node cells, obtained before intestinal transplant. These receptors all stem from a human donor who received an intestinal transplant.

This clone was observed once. CDR3 DNA: TGTGCCAGTAGTATCCCACCTCAGGTACCCAATCAGCCCCAGCATTTT. Protein product: CASSIPPQVPNQPQHF. The rearrangement uses TRBV19 and TRBJ1-5; D not resolved. CDR1 and CDR2 (germline): LNHDA, SQIVND (reference sequence). Deletions cut 3 bases from V and 3 bases from J, with 15 bases between. The CDR3 covers 16 residues.

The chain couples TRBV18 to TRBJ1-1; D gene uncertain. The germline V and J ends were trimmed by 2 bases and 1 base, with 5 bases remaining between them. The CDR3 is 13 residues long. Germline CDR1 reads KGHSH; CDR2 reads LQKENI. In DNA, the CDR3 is TGTGCCAGCTCACCATCAGAGAACACTGAAGCTTTCTTT. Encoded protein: CASSPSENTEAFF.

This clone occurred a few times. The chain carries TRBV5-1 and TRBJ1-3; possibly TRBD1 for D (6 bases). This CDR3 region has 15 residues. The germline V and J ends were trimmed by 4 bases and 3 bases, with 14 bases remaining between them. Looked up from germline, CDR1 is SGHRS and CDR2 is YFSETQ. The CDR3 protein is CASSLGQTIGNTIYF. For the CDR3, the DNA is TGCGCCAGCAGCCTCGGACAGACGATTGGAAACACCATATATTTT.

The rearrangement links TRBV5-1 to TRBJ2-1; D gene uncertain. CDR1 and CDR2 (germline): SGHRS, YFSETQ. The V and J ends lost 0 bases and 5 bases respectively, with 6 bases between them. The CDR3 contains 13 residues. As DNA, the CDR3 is TGCGCCAGCAGCTTGGCCACGGACAATGAGCAGTTCTTC. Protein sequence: CASSLATDNEQFF.

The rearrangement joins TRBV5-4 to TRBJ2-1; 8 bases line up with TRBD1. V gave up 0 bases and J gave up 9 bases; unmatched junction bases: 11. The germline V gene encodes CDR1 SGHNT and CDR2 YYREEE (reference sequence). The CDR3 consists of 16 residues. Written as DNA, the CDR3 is TGTGCCAGCAGCTTGGGAGGGCAGGGGGCGCGAGGTGAGCAGTTCTTC. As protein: CASSLGGQGARGEQFF.

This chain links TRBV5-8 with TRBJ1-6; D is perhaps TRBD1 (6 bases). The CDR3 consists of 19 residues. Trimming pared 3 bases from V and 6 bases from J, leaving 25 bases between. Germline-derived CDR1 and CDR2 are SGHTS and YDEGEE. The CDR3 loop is CASSSQPGSRGLGNSPLHF. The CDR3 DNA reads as TGTGCCAGCAGCTCCCAACCGGGGAGCAGGGGTCTCGGTAATTCACCCCTCCACTTT.

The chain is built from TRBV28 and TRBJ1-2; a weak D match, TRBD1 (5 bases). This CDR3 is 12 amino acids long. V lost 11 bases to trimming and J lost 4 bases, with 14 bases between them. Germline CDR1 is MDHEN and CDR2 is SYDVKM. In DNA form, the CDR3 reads TGTGCCTCAGGGAGGAGTTTCTATGGCTACACCTTC. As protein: CASGRSFYGYTF.

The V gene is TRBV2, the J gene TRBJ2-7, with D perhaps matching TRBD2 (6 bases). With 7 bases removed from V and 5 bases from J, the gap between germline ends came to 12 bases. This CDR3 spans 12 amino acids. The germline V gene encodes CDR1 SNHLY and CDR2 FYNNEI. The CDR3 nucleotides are TGTGCCAGCACTCCGGAGGGCAACGAGCAGTACTTC. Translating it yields CASTPEGNEQYF.

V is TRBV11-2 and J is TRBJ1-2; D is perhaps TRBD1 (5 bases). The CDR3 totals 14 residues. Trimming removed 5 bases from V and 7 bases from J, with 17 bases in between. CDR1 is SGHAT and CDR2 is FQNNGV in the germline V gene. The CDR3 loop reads CASSPSNQGLGYTF. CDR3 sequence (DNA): TGTGCCAGCAGCCCCAGCAACCAGGGACTTGGCTACACCTTC.

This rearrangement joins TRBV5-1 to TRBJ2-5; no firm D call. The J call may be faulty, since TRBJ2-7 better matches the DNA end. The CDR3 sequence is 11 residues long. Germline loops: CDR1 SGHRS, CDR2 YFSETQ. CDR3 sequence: CASSPSYEQYF. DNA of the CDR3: TGCGCCAGCAGCCCCTCCTACGAGCAGTACTTC.

In DNA form, the CDR3 reads TGCGCCAGCAGTGAAACAGGGGTGGATGGCTACACCTTC. Translated, it gives CASSETGVDGYTF. The rearrangement links TRBV10-1 to TRBJ1-2; 7 bases align to TRBD1. Germline loops: CDR1 WNHNN, CDR2 SYGVQD (reference sequence). J gave up 6 bases and V 3 bases, and 4 bases lay outside the gene matches. This CDR3 is built from 13 residues.

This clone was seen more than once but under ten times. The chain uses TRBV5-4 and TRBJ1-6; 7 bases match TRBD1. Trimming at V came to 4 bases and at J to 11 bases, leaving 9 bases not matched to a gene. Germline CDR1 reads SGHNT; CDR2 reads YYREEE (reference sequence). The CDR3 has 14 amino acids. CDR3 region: CASSLGTAVTPLHF. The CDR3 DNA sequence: TGTGCCAGCAGCCTGGGGACAGCAGTGACACCCCTCCACTTT.

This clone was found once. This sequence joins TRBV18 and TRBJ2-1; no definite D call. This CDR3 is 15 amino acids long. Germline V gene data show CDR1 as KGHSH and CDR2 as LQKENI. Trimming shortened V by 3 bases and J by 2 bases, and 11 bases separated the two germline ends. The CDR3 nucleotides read TGTGCCAGCTCACCGATAATCCGGGCCTACAATGAGCAGTTCTTC. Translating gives CASSPIIRAYNEQFF.

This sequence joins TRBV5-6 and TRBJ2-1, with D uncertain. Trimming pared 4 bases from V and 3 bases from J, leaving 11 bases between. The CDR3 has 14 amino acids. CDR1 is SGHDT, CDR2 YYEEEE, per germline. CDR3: CASSLDPDYNEQFF. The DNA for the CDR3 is TGTGCCAGCAGCCTGGACCCAGACTACAATGAGCAGTTCTTC. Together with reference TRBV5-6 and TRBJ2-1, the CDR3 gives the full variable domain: DAGVTQSPTHLIKTRGQQVTLRCSPKSGHDTVSWYQQALGQGPQFIFQYYEEEERQRGNFPDRFSGHQFPNYSSELNVNALLLGDSALYLCASSLDPDYNEQFFGPGTRLTVL.

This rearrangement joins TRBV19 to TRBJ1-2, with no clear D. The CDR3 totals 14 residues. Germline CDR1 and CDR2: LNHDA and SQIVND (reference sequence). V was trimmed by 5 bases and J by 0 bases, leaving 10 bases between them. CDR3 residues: CASSPGATNYGYTF. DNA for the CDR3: TGTGCCAGTAGTCCAGGCGCCACTAACTATGGCTACACCTTC.

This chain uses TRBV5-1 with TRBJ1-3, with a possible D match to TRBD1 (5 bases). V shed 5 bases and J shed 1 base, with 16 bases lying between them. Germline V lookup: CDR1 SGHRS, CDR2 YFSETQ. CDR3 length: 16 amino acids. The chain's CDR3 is CASRQGIRESGNTIYF. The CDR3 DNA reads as TGCGCCAGCAGGCAGGGAATTCGTGAATCTGGAAACACCATATATTTT.

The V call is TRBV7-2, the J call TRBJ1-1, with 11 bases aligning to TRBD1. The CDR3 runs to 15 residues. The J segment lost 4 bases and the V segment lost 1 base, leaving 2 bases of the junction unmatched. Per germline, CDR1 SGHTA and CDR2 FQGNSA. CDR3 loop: CASSLVGTGGTEAFF. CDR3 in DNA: TGTGCCAGCAGCTTAGTCGGGACAGGGGGCACTGAAGCTTTCTTT. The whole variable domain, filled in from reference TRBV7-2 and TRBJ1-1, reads GAGVSQSPSNKVTEKGKDVELRCDPISGHTALYWYRQSLGQGLEFLIYFQGNSAPDKSGLPSDRFSAERTGGSVSTLTIQRTQQEDSAVYLCASSLVGTGGTEAFFGQGTRLTVV.

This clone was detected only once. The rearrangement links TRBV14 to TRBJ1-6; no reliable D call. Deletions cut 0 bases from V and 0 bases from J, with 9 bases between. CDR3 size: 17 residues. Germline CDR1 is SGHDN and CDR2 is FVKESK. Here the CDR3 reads CASSQDPPSSYNSPLHF. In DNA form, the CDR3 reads TGTGCCAGCAGCCAAGATCCCCCGAGCTCCTATAATTCACCCCTCCACTTT. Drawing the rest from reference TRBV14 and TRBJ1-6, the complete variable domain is EAGVTQFPSHSVIEKGQTVTLRCDPISGHDNLYWYRRVMGKEIKFLLHFVKESKQDESGMPNNRFLAERTGGTYSTLKVQPAELEDSGVYFCASSQDPPSSYNSPLHFGNGTRLTVT.

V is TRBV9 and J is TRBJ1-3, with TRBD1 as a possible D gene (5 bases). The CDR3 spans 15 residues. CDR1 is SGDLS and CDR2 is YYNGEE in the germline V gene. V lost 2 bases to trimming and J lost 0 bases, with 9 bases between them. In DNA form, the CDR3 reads TGTGCCAGCAGCGTGGGGGGGTTCTCTGGAAACACCATATATTTT. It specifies CASSVGGFSGNTIYF.

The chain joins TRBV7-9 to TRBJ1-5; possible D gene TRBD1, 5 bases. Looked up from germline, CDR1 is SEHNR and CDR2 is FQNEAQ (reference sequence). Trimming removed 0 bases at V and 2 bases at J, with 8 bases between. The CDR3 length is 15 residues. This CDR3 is CASSLALRGNQPQHF. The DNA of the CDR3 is TGTGCCAGCAGCTTAGCGCTCAGGGGCAATCAGCCCCAGCATTTT. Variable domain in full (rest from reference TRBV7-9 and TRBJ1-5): DTGVSQNPRHKITKRGQNVTFRCDPISEHNRLYWYRQTLGQGPEFLTYFQNEAQLEKSRLLSDRFSAERPKGSFSTLEIQRTEQGDSAMYLCASSLALRGNQPQHFGDGTRLSIL.

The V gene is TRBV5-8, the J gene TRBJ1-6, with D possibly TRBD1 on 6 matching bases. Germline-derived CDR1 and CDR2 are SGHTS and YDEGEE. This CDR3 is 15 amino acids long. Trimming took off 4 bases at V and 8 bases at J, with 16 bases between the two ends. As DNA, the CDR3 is TGTGCCAGCAGCGGGGGCAGATCTAGCTATTCACCCCTCCACTTT. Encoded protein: CASSGGRSSYSPLHF.

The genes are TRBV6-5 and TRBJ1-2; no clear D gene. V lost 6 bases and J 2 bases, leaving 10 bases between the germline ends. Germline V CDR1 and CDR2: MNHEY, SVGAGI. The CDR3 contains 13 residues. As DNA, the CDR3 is TGTGCCAGCAGCGACTCGGGGAACTATGGCTACACCTTC. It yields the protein CASSDSGNYGYTF.

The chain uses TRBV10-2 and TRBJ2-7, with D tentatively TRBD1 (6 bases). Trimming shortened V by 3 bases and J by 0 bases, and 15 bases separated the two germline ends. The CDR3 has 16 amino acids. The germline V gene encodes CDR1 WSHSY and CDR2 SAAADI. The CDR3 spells CASSEGGLDSSYEQYF. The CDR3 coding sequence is TGCGCCAGCAGTGAAGGTGGATTGGACAGCTCCTACGAGCAGTACTTC.